Below, 23 T cell receptor beta chains from the same sample are listed, as sequenced in a study of T cell responses to AZD1222 COVID-19 vaccine. Sequencing used immunoSEQ multiplex PCR; TCRdb keeps in-frame clones, though not all of them. This sample yields around 120,000 clones, of which about 90% are seen a single time; roughly 1.4% belongs to the top ten. Sequenced here: peripheral blood, sampled 28 days after the second AZD1222 dose. Receptors were obtained from an adult who received the AZD1222 COVID-19 vaccine.

V is TRBV6-5 and J is TRBJ1-2; D may be TRBD1 (5 bases). The CDR3 covers 15 residues. Per germline, CDR1 MNHEY and CDR2 SVGAGI. With 11 bases removed from V and 0 bases from J, the gap between germline ends came to 19 bases. The CDR3 is CAGSAGAGPNYGYTF. CDR3 bases: TGTGCCGGAAGCGCTGGGGCAGGGCCTAACTATGGCTACACCTTC.

The chain is built from TRBV10-3 and TRBJ1-6; the D gene is possibly TRBD1 (6 bases). Germline V gene lookup returns CDR1 ENHRY and CDR2 SYGVKD. This CDR3 has 16 amino acids. V dropped 0 bases and J dropped 9 bases, with 15 bases sitting between them. CDR3 coding DNA: TGTGCCATCAGTGAGTCCCACTCAGGGGCTGGTTCACCCCTCCACTTT. It specifies CAISESHSGAGSPLHF.

The chain carries TRBV27 and TRBJ1-6; D unresolved. Germline V CDR1 and CDR2: MNHEY, SMNVEV (reference sequence). This CDR3 has 15 amino acids. V shed 2 bases and J shed 4 bases, with 9 bases lying between them. CDR3 DNA sequence: TGTGCCAGCAGTTTAGAGGTCACTTATAATTCACCCCTCCACTTT. Amino acids: CASSLEVTYNSPLHF.

The chain links TRBV7-2 to TRBJ2-7, with 7 bases lining up with TRBD1. Per the germline V gene, CDR1 is SGHTA and CDR2 is FQGNSA. This CDR3 comprises 15 residues. V was clipped by 5 bases and J by 1 base; unmatched bases: 8. CDR3 residues: CASSTGQALSYEQYF. CDR3 DNA: TGTGCCAGCAGCACCGGACAGGCTCTTTCCTACGAGCAGTACTTC.

The chain carries TRBV15 and TRBJ2-7; D may be TRBD1 (5 bases). The CDR3 sequence is 15 residues long. V lost 0 bases to trimming and J lost 7 bases, with 16 bases between them. Germline V gives CDR1 LNHNV, CDR2 YYDKDF (reference sequence). CDR3 nucleotide sequence: TGTGCCACCAGCAGAGATGCCCTGGCCTCAGGGGAGCAGTACTTC. It yields the protein CATSRDALASGEQYF.

The chain has TRBV5-1 and TRBJ2-7; the match to TRBD1 covers 9 bases. Trimming at V came to 4 bases and at J to 7 bases, leaving 6 bases not matched to a gene. CDR1 and CDR2 (germline): SGHRS, YFSETQ. The CDR3 loop spans 13 amino acids. The CDR3 bases are TGCGCCAGCAGCGCGGACAGGGGCCGAGAGCAGTACTTC. Its protein is CASSADRGREQYF.

The chain has TRBV5-6 and TRBJ1-2; 7 bases align to TRBD1. The CDR3 spans 15 residues. The V gene's germline CDR1 is SGHDT and CDR2 YYEEEE. Losses at the gene ends were 1 base for V and 3 bases for J; bases not matched to a gene: 6. The CDR3, as DNA: TGTGCCAGCAGCTTGCCCGGCAGGGGGGACTATGGCTACACCTTC. It is translated as CASSLPGRGDYGYTF.

This chain joins TRBV6-5 and TRBJ2-7, with TRBD2 matching over 12 bases. This CDR3 comprises 15 residues. Trimming cost V 6 bases and J 4 bases; bases outside gene matches: 7. In germline, CDR1 is MNHEY, CDR2 SVGAGI. CDR3 bases: TGTGCCAGCAGCCCGGGACTAGCGGGTCCGTACGAGCAGTACTTC. This codes for CASSPGLAGPYEQYF.

The rearrangement joins TRBV15 to TRBJ2-7, with 7 bases aligning to TRBD2. Germline values: CDR1 LNHNV, CDR2 YYDKDF (reference sequence). V shed 4 bases, J shed 3 bases, and the junction held 12 bases outside the gene matches. CDR3 size: 16 residues. The CDR3 is CATSNPASGNNYEQYF. The CDR3 region has the DNA TGTGCCACCAGCAATCCTGCTAGCGGAAACAACTACGAGCAGTACTTC. Combining the CDR3 with reference TRBV15 and TRBJ2-7 gives the whole variable domain DAMVIQNPRYQVTQFGKPVTLSCSQTLNHNVMYWYQQKSSQAPKLLFHYYDKDFNNEADTPDNFQSRRPNTSFCFLDIRSPGLGDTAMYLCATSNPASGNNYEQYFGPGTRLTVT.

The chain couples TRBV28 to TRBJ1-4; TRBD1 might be the D (5 bases). Trimming removed 4 bases from V and 10 bases from J, with 13 bases in between. Germline V gives CDR1 MDHEN, CDR2 SYDVKM. The CDR3 covers 13 residues. The CDR3 loop is CASSSGPIIKLFF. CDR3 nucleotides: TGTGCCAGCAGTTCGGGACCGATCATAAAACTGTTTTTT. Drawing the rest from reference TRBV28 and TRBJ1-4, the complete variable domain is DVKVTQSSRYLVKRTGEKVFLECVQDMDHENMFWYRQDPGLGLRLIYFSYDVKMKEKGDIPEGYSVSREKKERFSLILESASTNQTSMYLCASSSGPIIKLFFGSGTQLSVL.

The rearrangement uses TRBV28 and TRBJ1-2, with TRBD1 as a possible D gene (5 bases). The length of the CDR3 is 12 residues. Germline V lookup: CDR1 MDHEN, CDR2 SYDVKM. Trimming shortened V by 4 bases and J by 7 bases, and 10 bases separated the two germline ends. The CDR3 loop reads CASSSDTGGYTF. The CDR3 DNA is TGTGCCAGCAGTTCAGATACAGGTGGCTACACCTTC.

This clone appeared once. The chain uses TRBV19 and TRBJ2-1; 10 bases fit TRBD2. J gave up 7 bases and V 5 bases, and 11 bases lay outside the gene matches. Germline values: CDR1 LNHDA, CDR2 SQIVND (reference sequence). The CDR3 spans 16 residues. The CDR3 DNA reads as TGTGCCAGTAGTCCACAAGCGGGAGGGCCTAGTAATGAGCAGTTCTTC. This gives the protein CASSPQAGGPSNEQFF. The whole variable domain, remainder taken from reference TRBV19 and TRBJ2-1, is DGGITQSPKYLFRKEGQNVTLSCEQNLNHDAMYWYRQDPGQGLRLIYYSQIVNDFQKGDIAEGYSVSREKKESFPLTVTSAQKNPTAFYLCASSPQAGGPSNEQFFGPGTRLTVL.

This clone was counted only a few times. The chain is built from TRBV27 and TRBJ2-2; TRBD2 aligns across 9 bases. The CDR3 has 16 residues. Germline V gives CDR1 MNHEY, CDR2 SMNVEV (reference sequence). The V segment lost 6 bases and the J segment 1 base; nucleotides outside the gene matches: 6. The CDR3 spells CASSPASGMNTGELFF. For the CDR3, the DNA is TGTGCCAGCAGCCCCGCTAGCGGGATGAACACCGGGGAGCTGTTTTTT.

The chain couples TRBV18 to TRBJ2-1; 8 bases are a match to TRBD2. CDR1 is KGHSH, CDR2 LQKENI, per germline. The CDR3 has 17 residues. Trimming took 3 bases from V and 2 from J; bases not matched to a gene: 9. The CDR3 DNA sequence: TGTGCCAGCTCACCCCGAGTTGGCGGGAGGACCTACAATGAGCAGTTCTTC. This gives the protein CASSPRVGGRTYNEQFF.

The genes are TRBV14 and TRBJ1-2; the D is unclear. Trimming removed 1 base from V and 4 bases from J, with 19 bases in between. In germline, CDR1 is SGHDN, CDR2 FVKESK. The CDR3 length is 17 residues. CDR3 loop: CASSQGPRAGALYGYTF. The DNA of the CDR3 is TGTGCCAGCAGCCAAGGACCCCGGGCAGGAGCCCTCTATGGCTACACCTTC.

The rearrangement uses TRBV27 and TRBJ1-2; weak D call: TRBD1 (6 bases). This CDR3 contains 13 residues. In germline, CDR1 is MNHEY, CDR2 SMNVEV (reference sequence). The ends were cut back, 6 bases at V and 4 bases at J, with 12 bases in the middle. The CDR3 is CASRDLGGYGYTF. DNA of the CDR3: TGTGCCAGCAGAGACCTAGGGGGCTATGGCTACACCTTC.

A single count supports this clone. The V gene is TRBV5-6, the J gene TRBJ2-3; no clear D gene. CDR3 size: 15 residues. Per germline, CDR1 SGHDT and CDR2 YYEEEE. Trimming pared 0 bases from V and 0 bases from J, leaving 8 bases between. The CDR3 loop reads CASSLAPTSTDTQYF. As DNA, the CDR3 is TGTGCCAGCAGCTTGGCCCCGACTAGCACAGATACGCAGTATTTT. Looking up the rest from reference TRBV5-6 and TRBJ2-3 gives the full variable domain: DAGVTQSPTHLIKTRGQQVTLRCSPKSGHDTVSWYQQALGQGPQFIFQYYEEEERQRGNFPDRFSGHQFPNYSSELNVNALLLGDSALYLCASSLAPTSTDTQYFGPGTRLTVL.

This chain joins TRBV27 and TRBJ2-1; 8 bases map to TRBD2. CDR1 is MNHEY, CDR2 SMNVEV, per germline (reference sequence). This CDR3 spans 15 amino acids. With 3 bases clipped from V and 7 bases from J, the junction kept 8 bases outside the gene matches. CDR3 residues: CASSFGGTRMNEQFF. DNA for the CDR3: TGTGCCAGCAGTTTCGGCGGGACTAGGATGAATGAGCAGTTCTTC.

A single count supports this clone. The V gene is TRBV19, the J gene TRBJ2-7; 13 bases match TRBD2. There are 16 residues in the CDR3. Looked up from germline, CDR1 is LNHDA and CDR2 is SQIVND (reference sequence). V trimming: 4 bases; J trimming: 2 bases; junction bases outside the gene matches: 5. CDR3 sequence: CASSNGLAGAPYEQYF. The CDR3, as DNA: TGTGCCAGTAGTAACGGACTAGCGGGAGCCCCCTACGAGCAGTACTTC.

This clone was seen only once. The chain combines TRBV6-5 with TRBJ2-7, with 10 bases aligning to TRBD1. With V trimmed by 10 bases and J by 6 bases, 15 bases remained unmatched. Germline-derived CDR1 and CDR2 are MNHEY and SVGAGI. The CDR3 is 15 amino acids. The DNA for the CDR3 is TGTGCCACAGGGACCTGGGACAGGGGAAAGGGCGAGCAGTACTTC. It encodes CATGTWDRGKGEQYF.

The chain has TRBV9 and TRBJ2-2, with a possible D match to TRBD2 (6 bases). Germline CDR1 SGDLS, CDR2 YYNGEE. CDR3 length equals 19 residues. Deletions cut 4 bases from V and 0 bases from J, with 22 bases between. Written as DNA, the CDR3 is TGTGCCAGCAGCACGAGCGTGGACACGGGACTTGCGAACACCGGGGAGCTGTTTTTT. Translating gives CASSTSVDTGLANTGELFF.

This rearrangement joins TRBV28 to TRBJ1-6, with a possible D match to TRBD1 (5 bases). The V gene's germline CDR1 is MDHEN and CDR2 SYDVKM. CDR3 length: 14 amino acids. Trimming cost V 6 bases and J 7 bases, with 13 bases left between them. CDR3 amino acids: CASSPAGPNSPLHF. The CDR3 DNA is TGTGCCAGCAGCCCGGCGGGACCCAATTCACCCCTCCACTTT.

The chain recombines TRBV18 with TRBJ2-1; weak D call: TRBD2 (6 bases). V shed 3 bases and J shed 6 bases, with 15 bases lying between them. CDR1 KGHSH and CDR2 LQKENI come from the germline V gene. The CDR3 extends over 15 amino acids. CDR3 loop: CASSPLAGRVNEQFF. CDR3 nucleotides: TGTGCCAGCTCACCCCTCGCGGGAAGAGTCAATGAGCAGTTCTTC.